A selection of T cell receptor beta chains follows, all from one sample in a study of blood T cell repertoires in COVID-19. Produced via immunoSEQ multiplex PCR; TCRdb's table is partial and in-frame only. The sample consists of hundreds of thousands of clones, more than 75% of them appearing once. Source material: PBMCs or T cells enriched from blood (not recorded which). The receptor source for this set is a woman aged 50 to 60 who had recovered from COVID-19. The CDR3 runs from the conserved cysteine through the conserved F or W. A D gene is named only where the DNA matches it firmly. Some rows have no size entry. The others give once, few or many, or a class for an expanded clone.

V: TRBV10-1; size: .; D: TRBD2; J: TRBJ2-1; DNA: TGCGCCACCTCGGGAACCGGGAGGGACGGCTACAATGAGCAGTTCTTC; CDR3: CATSGTGRDGYNEQFF
V: TRBV15; size: .; D: TRBD1; J: TRBJ2-3; DNA: TGTGCCACCGGACAGGGCCAGAGCACAGATACGCAGTATTTT; CDR3: CATGQGQSTDTQYF
V: TRBV28; size: .; D: TRBD1; J: TRBJ2-7; DNA: TGTGCCAGCAGTTCGCCGGGACAGGGGTCTATCGAGCAGTACTTC; CDR3: CASSSPGQGSIEQYF
V: TRBV5-1; size: .; D: .; J: TRBJ1-6; DNA: TGCGCCAGCAGCTCCAGGGGCGACTGGGATTCACCCCTCCACTTT; CDR3: CASSSRGDWDSPLHF
V: TRBV19; size: .; D: TRBD1; J: TRBJ1-2; DNA: TGTGCCAGTAAAGGGGGACAGGGCTATGGCTACACCTTC; CDR3: CASKGGQGYGYTF
V: TRBV4-1; size: few; D: .; J: TRBJ1-2; DNA: TGCGCCAGCAGCCAAGAAATTTTAGGCAGACAAGCTAACTATGGCTACACCTTC; CDR3: CASSQEILGRQANYGYTF
V: TRBV6-5; size: .; D: .; J: TRBJ1-2; DNA: TGTGCCAGCAGTTACTCGATCGACGGGCAGGGTGGCTACACCTTC; CDR3: CASSYSIDGQGGYTF
V: TRBV28; size: .; D: .; J: TRBJ1-5; DNA: TGTGCCAGCAGTAGATATGGAGGTCAGCCCCAGCATTTT; CDR3: CASSRYGGQPQHF
V: TRBV7-9; size: few; D: .; J: TRBJ1-2; DNA: TGTGCCAGCAGCTACAGTGTGGATGGCTACACCTTC; CDR3: CASSYSVDGYTF
V: TRBV19; size: .; D: .; J: TRBJ2-3; DNA: TGTGCCAGTAGCGGGGCAGATACGCAGTATTTT; CDR3: CASSGADTQYF
V: TRBV30; size: .; D: .; J: TRBJ2-5; DNA: TGTGCCTCTAACATGGGGCCCGGCGAGACCCAGTACTTC; CDR3: CASNMGPGETQYF
V: TRBV3-1/TRBV3-2; size: .; D: .; J: TRBJ1-4; DNA: TGTGCCAGCAGCCAAGCCTTTTCGGGAAACTGGGTACTGTTTTTT; CDR3: CASSQAFSGNWVLFF
V: TRBV9; size: .; D: TRBD2; J: TRBJ2-1; DNA: TGTGCCAGCAGCCCTGGGGTAGCGGGAGAGGTTGAGCAGTTCTTC; CDR3: CASSPGVAGEVEQFF
V: TRBV5-5; size: .; D: .; J: TRBJ1-1; DNA: TGTGCCAGCAGCCTACAATCCGACAGGTTCACTGAAGCTTTCTTT; CDR3: CASSLQSDRFTEAFF
V: TRBV19; size: .; D: TRBD2; J: TRBJ2-7; DNA: TGTGCCAGTAGTCGACGGCTAGCGGGAGGTGAGCAGTACTTC; CDR3: CASSRRLAGGEQYF
V: TRBV2; size: .; D: TRBD1; J: TRBJ1-1; DNA: TGTGCCAGCAGTGAAACCCAGTCAGGGGGCACTGAAGCTTTCTTT; CDR3: CASSETQSGGTEAFF
V: TRBV30; size: .; D: .; J: TRBJ1-2; DNA: TGTGCCTGGAGTGTAATCCGGGCCGGGGGTATCTATGGCTACACCTTC; CDR3: CAWSVIRAGGIYGYTF
V: TRBV24-1; size: .; D: .; J: TRBJ2-3; DNA: TGTGCCACCAGTGCCAATTTAGGCACAGATACGCAGTATTTT; CDR3: CATSANLGTDTQYF
V: TRBV5-4; size: .; D: TRBD1; J: TRBJ1-2; DNA: TGTGCCAGCAGCTTAGACAGGGGCGTCTATGGCTACACCTTC; CDR3: CASSLDRGVYGYTF
V: TRBV18; size: .; D: TRBD1; J: TRBJ1-5; DNA: TGTGCCAGCTCACCACCGGGGACAGATTATCAGCCCCAGCATTTT; CDR3: CASSPPGTDYQPQHF
V: TRBV21-1; size: .; D: .; J: TRBJ1-5; DNA: TGTGCCAGCAGCAAAGCCCTTGTCTGCGGGAGTCAGCCCCAGCATTTT; CDR3: CASSKALVCGSQPQHF
V: TRBV30; size: .; D: .; J: TRBJ1-1; DNA: TGTGCCTGGAGTGGGAGGGACACTGAAGCTTTCTTT; CDR3: CAWSGRDTEAFF
V: TRBV3-1/TRBV3-2; size: once; D: TRBD2; J: TRBJ2-3; DNA: TGTGCCAGCAGCCAAGCCGGGGGACTAGCGGGAGGGGTTGAGAGCACAGATACGCAGTATTTT; CDR3: CASSQAGGLAGGVESTDTQYF
V: TRBV12-3/TRBV12-4; size: .; D: .; J: TRBJ1-2; DNA: TGTGCCAGCAGCGACAGGCGATATGGCTACACCTTC; CDR3: CASSDRRYGYTF
V: TRBV3-1/TRBV3-2; size: .; D: .; J: TRBJ1-1; DNA: TGTGCCAGCAGCCCCCAGGGCGCTGAAGCTTTCTTT; CDR3: CASSPQGAEAFF